This T cell receptor (beta chain) comes out of a study of sequential checkpoint blockade in melanoma. Germline CDR1 reads SGDLS; CDR2 reads YYNGEE. CDR3 length equals 17 residues. V lost 0 bases and J lost 4, with 16 bases in between. This clone is medium-sized (0.01 to 0.1%) within its sample. TCRdb's table, derived via immunoSEQ multiplex PCR, lists solely in-frame clones and lacks some. The profile covers almost 3,000 clones, with about 30% appearing a single time and over 9.5% taken by the ten largest. Treatment defined: randomized to nivolumab then ipilimumab (arm A) or the reverse (arm B). The V gene is TRBV9, the J gene TRBJ2-2; D perhaps matches TRBD1 (5 bases). This sequence was found in a human donor with melanoma. The sample here was tumor tissue (inferred from file names), taken from a patient given nivolumab and ipilimumab in sequence. CDR3 sequence reads: CASSVGGSLSSTGELFF. The CDR3 nucleotides read TGTGCCAGCAGCGTAGGGGGCTCTTTATCAAGCACCGGGGAGCTGTTTTTT.